This T cell receptor (beta chain) derives from a study of shared clonotypes between healthy human individuals. Overall study: Donors, aged 18 to 49, were a couple of women and a few men.

CD8 cells regarded as naive lacked CD45RO, were positively chosen for CCR7, and omitted terminally differentiated effector memory CD45RA+ cells. About 30,000 T cell genomes, or roughly 180 ng DNA, went into the sorted-subset replicate PCRs. Sequenced by immunoSEQ multiplex PCR; TCRdb stores in-frame clones only, minus some. The sample carries around 2,100,000 clones, about 95% recorded once. Unmatched junction bases numbered 1, after V lost 3 bases and J lost 3 bases. This CDR3 is built from 15 residues. Germline V lookup: CDR1 LNHNV, CDR2 YYDKDF (reference sequence). This clone was counted once. This clonotype was obtained from a man aged 18 to 29 in good health. Input material: naive CD8+ T cells sorted from blood. The J gene is TRBJ2-3, the V gene TRBV15; 12 nucleotides match TRBD1. The CDR3: CATSRGQGATDTQYF. DNA for the CDR3: TGTGCCACCAGCAGGGGACAGGGGGCAACAGATACGCAGTATTTT. Full variable domain (missing parts from reference TRBV15 and TRBJ2-3): DAMVIQNPRYQVTQFGKPVTLSCSQTLNHNVMYWYQQKSSQAPKLLFHYYDKDFNNEADTPDNFQSRRPNTSFCFLDIRSPGLGDTAMYLCATSRGQGATDTQYFGPGTRLTVL.